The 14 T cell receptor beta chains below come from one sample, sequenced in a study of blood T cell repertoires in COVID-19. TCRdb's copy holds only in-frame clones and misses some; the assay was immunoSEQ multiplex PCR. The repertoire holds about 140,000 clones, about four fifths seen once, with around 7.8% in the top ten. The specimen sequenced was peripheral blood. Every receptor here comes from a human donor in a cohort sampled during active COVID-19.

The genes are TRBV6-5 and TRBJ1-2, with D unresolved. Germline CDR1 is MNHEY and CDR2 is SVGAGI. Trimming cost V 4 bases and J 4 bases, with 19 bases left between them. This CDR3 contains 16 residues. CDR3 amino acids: CASSSGNRWESYGYTF. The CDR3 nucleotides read TGTGCCAGCAGTTCTGGAAATCGGTGGGAGTCCTATGGCTACACCTTC.

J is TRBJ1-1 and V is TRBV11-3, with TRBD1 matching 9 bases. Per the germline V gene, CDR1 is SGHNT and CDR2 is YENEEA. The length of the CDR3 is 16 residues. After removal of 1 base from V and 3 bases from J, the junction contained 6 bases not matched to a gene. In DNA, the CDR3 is TGTGCCAGCAGCTTAGGGACAGGGGCGGGGGACACTGAAGCTTTCTTT. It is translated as CASSLGTGAGDTEAFF.

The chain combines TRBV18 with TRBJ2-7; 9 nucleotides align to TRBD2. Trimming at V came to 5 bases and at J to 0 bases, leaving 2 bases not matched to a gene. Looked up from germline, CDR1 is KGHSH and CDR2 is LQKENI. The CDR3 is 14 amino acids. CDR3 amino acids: CASSKLAGSYEQYF. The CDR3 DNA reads TGTGCCAGCTCAAAACTAGCGGGCTCCTACGAGCAGTACTTC.

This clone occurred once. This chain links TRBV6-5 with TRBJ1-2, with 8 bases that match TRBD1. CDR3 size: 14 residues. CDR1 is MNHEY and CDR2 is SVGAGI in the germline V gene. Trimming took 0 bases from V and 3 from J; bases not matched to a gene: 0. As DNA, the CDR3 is TGTGCCAGCAGTTACTCGACAGGGGACTATGGCTACACCTTC. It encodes CASSYSTGDYGYTF.

The CDR3 is CASSEGSGTGMTWRTEAFF. In DNA, the CDR3 is TGTGCCAGCAGTGAGGGATCCGGGACAGGGATGACTTGGAGGACTGAAGCTTTCTTT. The rearrangement joins TRBV2 to TRBJ1-1, with TRBD1 matching 9 bases. The V and J ends lost 3 bases and 5 bases, in that order; junction bases with no gene match: 19. This CDR3 has 19 residues. The germline V gene encodes CDR1 SNHLY and CDR2 FYNNEI.

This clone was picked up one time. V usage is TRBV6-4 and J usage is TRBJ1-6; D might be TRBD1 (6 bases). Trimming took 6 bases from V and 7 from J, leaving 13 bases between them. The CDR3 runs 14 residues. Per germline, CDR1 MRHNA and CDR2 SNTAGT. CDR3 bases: TGTGCCAGCAGCTACAGGGTGGGCAATTCACCCCTCCACTTT. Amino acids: CASSYRVGNSPLHF.

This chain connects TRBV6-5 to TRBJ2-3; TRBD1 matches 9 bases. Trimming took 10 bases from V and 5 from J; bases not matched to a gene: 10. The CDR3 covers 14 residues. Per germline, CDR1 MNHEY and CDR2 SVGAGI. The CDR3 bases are TGTGCCACCCGACCACAGGGGGCAGGAGATACGCAGTATTTT. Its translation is CATRPQGAGDTQYF.

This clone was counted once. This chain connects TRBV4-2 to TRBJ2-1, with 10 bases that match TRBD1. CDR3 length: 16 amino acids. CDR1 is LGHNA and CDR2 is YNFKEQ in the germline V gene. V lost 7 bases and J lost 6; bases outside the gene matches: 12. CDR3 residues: CASTKIEGTGVNEQFF. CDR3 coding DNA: TGTGCCAGCACTAAAATTGAGGGGACAGGGGTCAATGAGCAGTTCTTC.

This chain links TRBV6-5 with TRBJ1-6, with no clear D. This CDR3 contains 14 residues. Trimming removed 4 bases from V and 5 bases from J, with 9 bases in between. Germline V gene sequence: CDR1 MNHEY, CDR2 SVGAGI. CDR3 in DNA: TGTGCCAGCAGTTCCCCGACTAATAATTCACCCCTCCACTTT. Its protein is CASSSPTNNSPLHF.

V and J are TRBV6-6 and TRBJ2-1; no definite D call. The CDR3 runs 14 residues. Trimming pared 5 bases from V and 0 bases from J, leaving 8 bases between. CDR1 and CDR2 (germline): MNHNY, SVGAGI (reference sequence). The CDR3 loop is CASSAKSSYNEQFF. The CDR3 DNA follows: TGTGCCAGCAGTGCCAAGAGCTCCTACAATGAGCAGTTCTTC.

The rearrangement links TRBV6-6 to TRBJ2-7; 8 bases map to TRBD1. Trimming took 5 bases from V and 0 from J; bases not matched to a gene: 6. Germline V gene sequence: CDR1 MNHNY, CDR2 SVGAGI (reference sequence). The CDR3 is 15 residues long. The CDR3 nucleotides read TGTGCCAGCAGTCCGCGGGACAGGAGCTCCTACGAGCAGTACTTC. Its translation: CASSPRDRSSYEQYF.

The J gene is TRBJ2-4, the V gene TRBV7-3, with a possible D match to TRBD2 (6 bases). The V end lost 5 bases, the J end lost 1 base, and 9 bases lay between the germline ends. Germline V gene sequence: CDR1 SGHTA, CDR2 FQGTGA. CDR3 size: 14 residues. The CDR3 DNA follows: TGTGCCAGCAGCCCGAGCGGGGCCAAAAACATTCAGTACTTC. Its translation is CASSPSGAKNIQYF.

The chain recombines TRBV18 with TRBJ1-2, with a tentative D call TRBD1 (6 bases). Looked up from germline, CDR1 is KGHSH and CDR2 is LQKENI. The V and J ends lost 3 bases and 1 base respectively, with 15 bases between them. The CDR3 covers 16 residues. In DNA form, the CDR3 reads TGTGCCAGCTCACCGCGGGGGCAGGGAGATAACTATGGCTACACCTTC. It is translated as CASSPRGQGDNYGYTF. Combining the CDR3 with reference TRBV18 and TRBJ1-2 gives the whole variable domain NAGVMQNPRHLVRRRGQEARLRCSPMKGHSHVYWYRQLPEEGLKFMVYLQKENIIDESGMPKERFSAEFPKEGPSILRIQQVVRGDSAAYFCASSPRGQGDNYGYTFGSGTRLTVV.

CDR3 sequence: CASSDRGYGYTF. The CDR3 coding sequence is TGTGCCAGTAGTGACAGGGGCTATGGCTACACCTTC. V and J are TRBV19 and TRBJ1-2, with 8 bases fitting TRBD1. Germline V gene lookup returns CDR1 LNHDA and CDR2 SQIVND (reference sequence). V gave up 5 bases and J gave up 4 bases; unmatched junction bases: 0. The length of the CDR3 is 12 residues.